Below, one T cell receptor (beta chain) is given with its context. Autoimmune disease history or systemic immunosuppression disqualified patients. The entry originates in a study of OX40 agonist ivuxolimab in advanced cancers. The protocol was immunoSEQ multiplex PCR, while the TCRdb copy is restricted to in-frame clones and leaves out a portion. The sample consists of tens of thousands of clones, 80% to 90% of them appearing once. V dropped 5 bases and J dropped 5 bases, with 13 bases sitting between them. The CDR3 is 14 amino acids. Germline loops: CDR1 MNHEY, CDR2 SMNVEV (reference sequence). This TCR came from an adult with an advanced solid tumor such as melanoma, head and neck, liver or kidney cancer. This chain uses TRBV27 with TRBJ1-5; perhaps TRBD1 as D (6 bases). Specimen: CD4+ or CD8+ T cells sorted from blood, collected in a trial of the OX40 agonist ivuxolimab. CDR3 coding DNA: TGTGCCAGCAGTCCGTATGGACAGCATCAGCCCCAGCATTTT. Translation gives CASSPYGQHQPQHF.